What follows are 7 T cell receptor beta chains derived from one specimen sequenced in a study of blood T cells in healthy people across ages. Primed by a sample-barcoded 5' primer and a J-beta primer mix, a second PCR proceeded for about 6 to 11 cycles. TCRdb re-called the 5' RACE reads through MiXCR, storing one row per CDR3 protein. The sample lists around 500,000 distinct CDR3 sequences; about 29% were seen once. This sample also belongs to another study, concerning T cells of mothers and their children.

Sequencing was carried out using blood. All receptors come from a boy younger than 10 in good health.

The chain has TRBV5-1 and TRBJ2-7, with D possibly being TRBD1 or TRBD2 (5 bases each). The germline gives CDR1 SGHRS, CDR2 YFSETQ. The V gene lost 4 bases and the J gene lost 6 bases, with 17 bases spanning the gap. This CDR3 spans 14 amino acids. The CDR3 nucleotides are TGCGCCAGCAGCCCGCGAGGGGTCCCCTTCGAGCAGTACTTC. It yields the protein CASSPRGVPFEQYF.

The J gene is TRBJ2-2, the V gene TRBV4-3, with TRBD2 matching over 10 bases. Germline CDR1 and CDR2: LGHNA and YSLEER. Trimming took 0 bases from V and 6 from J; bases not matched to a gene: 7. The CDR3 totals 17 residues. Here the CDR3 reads CASSQELASGSSGELFF. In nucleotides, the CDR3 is TGCGCCAGCAGCCAAGAGTTGGCTAGCGGGAGCTCCGGGGAGCTGTTTTTT.

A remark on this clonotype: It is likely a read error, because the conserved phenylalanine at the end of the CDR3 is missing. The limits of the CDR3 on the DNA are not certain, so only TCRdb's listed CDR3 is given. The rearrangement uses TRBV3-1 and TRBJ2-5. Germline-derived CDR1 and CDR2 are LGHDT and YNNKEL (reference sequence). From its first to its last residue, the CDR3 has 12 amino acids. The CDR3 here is CASSQEAGFLRL.

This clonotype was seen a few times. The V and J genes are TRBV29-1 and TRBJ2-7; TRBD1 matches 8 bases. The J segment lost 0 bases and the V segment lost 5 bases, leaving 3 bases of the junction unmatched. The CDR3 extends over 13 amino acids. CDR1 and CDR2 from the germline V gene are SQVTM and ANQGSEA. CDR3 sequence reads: CSVQDRASYEQYF. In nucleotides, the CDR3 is TGCAGCGTTCAGGACAGGGCCTCCTACGAGCAGTACTTC.

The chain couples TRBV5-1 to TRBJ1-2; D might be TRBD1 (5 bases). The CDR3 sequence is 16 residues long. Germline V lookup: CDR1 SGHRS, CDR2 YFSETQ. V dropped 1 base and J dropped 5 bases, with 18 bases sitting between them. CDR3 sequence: CASSLSLGGYSYGYTF. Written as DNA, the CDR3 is TGCGCCAGCAGCTTGAGCTTGGGGGGGTACTCATATGGCTACACCTTC.

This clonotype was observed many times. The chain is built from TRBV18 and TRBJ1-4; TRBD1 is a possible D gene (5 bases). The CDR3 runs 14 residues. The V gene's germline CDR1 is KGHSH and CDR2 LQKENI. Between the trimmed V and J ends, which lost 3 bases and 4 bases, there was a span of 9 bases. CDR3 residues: CASSPRTNNEKLFF. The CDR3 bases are TGTGCCAGCTCACCCCGGACAAATAATGAAAAACTGTTTTTT. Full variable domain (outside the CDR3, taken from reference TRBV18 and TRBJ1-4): NAGVMQNPRHLVRRRGQEARLRCSPMKGHSHVYWYRQLPEEGLKFMVYLQKENIIDESGMPKERFSAEFPKEGPSILRIQQVVRGDSAAYFCASSPRTNNEKLFFGSGTQLSVL.

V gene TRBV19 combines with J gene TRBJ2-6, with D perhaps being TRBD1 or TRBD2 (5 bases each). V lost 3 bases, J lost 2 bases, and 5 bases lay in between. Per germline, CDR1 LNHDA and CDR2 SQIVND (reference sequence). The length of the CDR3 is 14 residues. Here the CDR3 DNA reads TGTGCCAGTAGTATGGGGGCTGGGGCCAACGTCCTGACTTTC. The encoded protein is CASSMGAGANVLTF.